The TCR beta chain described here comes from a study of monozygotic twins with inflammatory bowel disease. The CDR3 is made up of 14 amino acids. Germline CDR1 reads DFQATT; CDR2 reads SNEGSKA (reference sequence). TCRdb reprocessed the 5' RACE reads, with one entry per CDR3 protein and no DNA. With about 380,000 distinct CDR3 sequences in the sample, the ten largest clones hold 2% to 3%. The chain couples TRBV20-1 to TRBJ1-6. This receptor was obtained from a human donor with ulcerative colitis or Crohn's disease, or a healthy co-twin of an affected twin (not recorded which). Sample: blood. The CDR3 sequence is CSAREPGRNSPLHF.